This T cell receptor (beta chain) comes out of a study of shared clonotypes between healthy human individuals. Study observations and caveats: Tissues were not sampled, only blood, and their repertoires likely differ.

Only in-frame clones appear in the TCRdb table, and some are missing; sequencing was by immunoSEQ multiplex PCR. The sample has approximately 1.4 million clones; 95% to 99% are singletons. Comment on this clone: Its cognate antigen is unknown.

The V gene end was trimmed by 2 bases and the J gene end by 8 bases; junction bases not matched to a gene: 5. This CDR3 region has 13 residues. CDR1 and CDR2 (germline): SGHRS, YFSETQ. The chain is built from TRBV5-1 and TRBJ1-1; 8 bases fit TRBD1. The sample was naive CD4+ T cells sorted from blood. The subset denotes: CD45RA+ positively selected. The TCR was taken from a man in his thirties or forties in good health. The CDR3 region has the DNA TGCGCCAGCAGCTTAGCCCGGGACAGGGAAGCTTTCTTT. Translated, it gives CASSLARDREAFF.